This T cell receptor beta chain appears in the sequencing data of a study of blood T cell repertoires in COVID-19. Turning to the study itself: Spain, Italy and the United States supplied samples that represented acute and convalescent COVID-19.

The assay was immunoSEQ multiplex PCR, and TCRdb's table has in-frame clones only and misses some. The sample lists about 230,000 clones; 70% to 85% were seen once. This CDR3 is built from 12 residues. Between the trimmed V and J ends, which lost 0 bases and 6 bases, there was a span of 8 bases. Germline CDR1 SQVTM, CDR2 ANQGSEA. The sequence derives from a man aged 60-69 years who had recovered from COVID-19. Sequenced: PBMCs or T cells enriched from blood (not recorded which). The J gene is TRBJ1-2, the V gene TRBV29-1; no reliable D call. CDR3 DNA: TGCAGCGTTGAAGAGTCTTCCCATGGCTACACCTTC. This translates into CSVEESSHGYTF.